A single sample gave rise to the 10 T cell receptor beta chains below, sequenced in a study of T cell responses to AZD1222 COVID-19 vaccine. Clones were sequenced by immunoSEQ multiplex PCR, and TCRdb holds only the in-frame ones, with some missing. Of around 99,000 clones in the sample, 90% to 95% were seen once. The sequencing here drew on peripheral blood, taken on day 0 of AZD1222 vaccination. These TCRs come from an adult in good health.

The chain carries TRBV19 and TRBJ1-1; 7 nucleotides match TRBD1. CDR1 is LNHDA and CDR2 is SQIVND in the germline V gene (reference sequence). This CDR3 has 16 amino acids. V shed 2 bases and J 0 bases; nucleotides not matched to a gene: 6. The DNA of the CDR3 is TGTGCCAGTAGTATAAAGGCAGGGGGTATGAACACTGAAGCTTTCTTT. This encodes CASSIKAGGMNTEAFF. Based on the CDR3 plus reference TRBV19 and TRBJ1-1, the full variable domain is DGGITQSPKYLFRKEGQNVTLSCEQNLNHDAMYWYRQDPGQGLRLIYYSQIVNDFQKGDIAEGYSVSREKKESFPLTVTSAQKNPTAFYLCASSIKAGGMNTEAFFGQGTRLTVV.

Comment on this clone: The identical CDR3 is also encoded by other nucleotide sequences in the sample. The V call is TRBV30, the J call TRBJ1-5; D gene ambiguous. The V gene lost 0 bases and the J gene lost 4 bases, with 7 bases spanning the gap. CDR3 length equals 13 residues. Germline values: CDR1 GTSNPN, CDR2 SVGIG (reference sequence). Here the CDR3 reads CAWSVRGNQPQHF. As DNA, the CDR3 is TGTGCCTGGAGTGTACGAGGGAATCAGCCCCAGCATTTT.

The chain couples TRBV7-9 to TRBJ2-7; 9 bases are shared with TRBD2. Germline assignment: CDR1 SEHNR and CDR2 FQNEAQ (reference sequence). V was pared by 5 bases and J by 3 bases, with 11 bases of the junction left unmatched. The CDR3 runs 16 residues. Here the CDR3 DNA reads TGTGCCAGCAGCCCAAAACGGGTGACTAGCGGCTACGAGCAGTACTTC. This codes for CASSPKRVTSGYEQYF.

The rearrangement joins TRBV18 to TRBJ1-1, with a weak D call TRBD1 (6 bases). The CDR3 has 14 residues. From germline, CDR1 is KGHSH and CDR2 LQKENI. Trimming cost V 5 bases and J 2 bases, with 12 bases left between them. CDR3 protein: CASSSGAGNTEAFF. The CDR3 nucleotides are TGTGCCAGCTCATCAGGGGCCGGTAACACTGAAGCTTTCTTT.

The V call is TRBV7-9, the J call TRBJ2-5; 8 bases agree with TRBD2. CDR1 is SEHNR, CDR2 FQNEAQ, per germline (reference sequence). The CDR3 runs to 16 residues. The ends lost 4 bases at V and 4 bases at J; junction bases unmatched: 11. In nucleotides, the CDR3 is TGTGCCAGCAGCTCCCGCGGGGGGTTGGCTCGAGAGACCCAGTACTTC. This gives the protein CASSSRGGLARETQYF.

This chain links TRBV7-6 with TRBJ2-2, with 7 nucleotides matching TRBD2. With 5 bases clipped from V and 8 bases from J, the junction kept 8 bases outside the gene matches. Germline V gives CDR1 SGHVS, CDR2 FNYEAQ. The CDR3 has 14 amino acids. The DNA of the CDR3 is TGTGCCAGCAGCCCGTCTACGGGACTAGGGGAGCTGTTTTTT. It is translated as CASSPSTGLGELFF.

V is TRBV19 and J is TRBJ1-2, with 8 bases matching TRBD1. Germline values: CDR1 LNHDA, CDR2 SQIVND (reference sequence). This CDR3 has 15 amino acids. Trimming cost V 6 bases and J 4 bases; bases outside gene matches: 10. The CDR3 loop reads CASSPQQGASYGYTF. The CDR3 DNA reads TGTGCCAGTAGCCCGCAGCAGGGGGCAAGCTATGGCTACACCTTC.

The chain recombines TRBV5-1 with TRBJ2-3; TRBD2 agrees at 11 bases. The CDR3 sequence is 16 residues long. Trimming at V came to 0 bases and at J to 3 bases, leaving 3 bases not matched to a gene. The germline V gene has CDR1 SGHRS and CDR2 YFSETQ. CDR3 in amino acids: CASSLDGTSGTDTQYF. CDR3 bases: TGCGCCAGCAGCTTGGACGGGACTAGCGGAACAGATACGCAGTATTTT.

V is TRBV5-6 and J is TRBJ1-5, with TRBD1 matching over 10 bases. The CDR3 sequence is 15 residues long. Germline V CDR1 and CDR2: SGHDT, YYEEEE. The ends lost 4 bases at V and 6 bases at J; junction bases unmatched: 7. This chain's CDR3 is CASSPETGGTQPQHF. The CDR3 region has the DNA TGTGCCAGCAGCCCTGAGACAGGGGGCACTCAGCCCCAGCATTTT.

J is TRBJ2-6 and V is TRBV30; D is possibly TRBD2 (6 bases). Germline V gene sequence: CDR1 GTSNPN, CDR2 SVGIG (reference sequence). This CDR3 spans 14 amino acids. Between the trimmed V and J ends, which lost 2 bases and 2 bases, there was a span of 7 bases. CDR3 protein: CAWSRGTGANVLTF. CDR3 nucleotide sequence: TGTGCCTGGAGTCGGGGGACTGGGGCCAACGTCCTGACTTTC.